These T cell receptor beta chains were read from a single sample in a study of shared clonotypes between healthy human individuals. The method was immunoSEQ multiplex PCR; TCRdb's version includes in-frame clones alone and lacks a portion of them. Among 2 million or so clones, about 95% were seen once, and the ten largest hold 0.9% to 1.4%. Material: naive CD8+ T cells sorted from blood. These receptors were obtained from a man between 18 and 35 years old in good health. Each CDR3 is given with its conserved first and last residue. A D gene is named only where the DNA matches it firmly. Some rows have no size entry. The others give once, few or many, or a class for an expanded clone.

V gene: TRBV7-8; clone size: NA; J gene: TRBJ2-1; D gene: NA; CDR3 DNA: TGTGCCAGCAGCCGCGGGCGGGGAAGCTCCTACAATGAGCAGTTCTTC; CDR3 protein: CASSRGRGSSYNEQFF
V gene: TRBV6-6; clone size: NA; J gene: TRBJ2-3; D gene: NA; CDR3 DNA: TGTGCCAGCAGTTCGACTGCGGATACGCAGTATTTT; CDR3 protein: CASSSTADTQYF
V gene: TRBV13; clone size: NA; J gene: TRBJ1-1; D gene: NA; CDR3 DNA: TGTGCCAGCAGCTCCCGACAGAAGAACACTGAAGCTTTCTTT; CDR3 protein: CASSSRQKNTEAFF
V gene: TRBV5-4; clone size: NA; J gene: TRBJ1-2; D gene: NA; CDR3 DNA: TGTGCCAGCAGCCTACAGGGTAGGGACACCTTC; CDR3 protein: CASSLQGRDTF
V gene: TRBV6-1; clone size: NA; J gene: TRBJ2-2; D gene: NA; CDR3 DNA: TGTGCCAGCAGTGAAAACCTGGACATGTACACCGGGGAGCTGTTTTTT; CDR3 protein: CASSENLDMYTGELFF
V gene: TRBV4-3; clone size: NA; J gene: TRBJ1-5; D gene: NA; CDR3 DNA: TGCGCCAGCAGCCAAGACCCCGTTGGGGTTAGCAATCAGCCCCAGCATTTT; CDR3 protein: CASSQDPVGVSNQPQHF
V gene: TRBV20-1; clone size: NA; J gene: TRBJ1-2; D gene: NA; CDR3 DNA: TGCAGTGCGACGACCGACTATGGCTACACCTTC; CDR3 protein: CSATTDYGYTF
V gene: TRBV6-5; clone size: NA; J gene: TRBJ2-7; D gene: NA; CDR3 DNA: TGTGCCAGCAGAACACAGGGCTCCTACGAGCAGTACTTC; CDR3 protein: CASRTQGSYEQYF
V gene: TRBV29-1; clone size: once; J gene: TRBJ2-3; D gene: NA; CDR3 DNA: TGCAGCGTTGAAGAAAAGGGCGCCTTCGCAGATACGCAGTATTTT; CDR3 protein: CSVEEKGAFADTQYF
V gene: TRBV11-2; clone size: NA; J gene: TRBJ2-5; D gene: TRBD1; CDR3 DNA: TGTGCCAGCAGCTGGGGGACAGGGGGCTTAGAGACCCAGTACTTC; CDR3 protein: CASSWGTGGLETQYF
V gene: TRBV27; clone size: NA; J gene: TRBJ1-5; D gene: TRBD1; CDR3 DNA: TGTGCCAGCAGTACCAGGGACAGTAATCAGCCCCAGCATTTT; CDR3 protein: CASSTRDSNQPQHF
V gene: TRBV30; clone size: NA; J gene: TRBJ1-4; D gene: NA; CDR3 DNA: TGTGCCTGGAGCGACGCCAAAGGAACTAATGAAAAACTGTTTTTT; CDR3 protein: CAWSDAKGTNEKLFF
V gene: TRBV11-2; clone size: NA; J gene: TRBJ1-1; D gene: NA; CDR3 DNA: TGTGCCAGCAGCTTAGATCTACAGGGTGGGGCTGAAGCTTTCTTT; CDR3 protein: CASSLDLQGGAEAFF
V gene: TRBV7-9; clone size: NA; J gene: TRBJ2-2; D gene: NA; CDR3 DNA: TGTGCCAGCAGCCCGTCTCCGGGCACCGGGGAGCTGTTTTTT; CDR3 protein: CASSPSPGTGELFF
V gene: TRBV7-8; clone size: NA; J gene: TRBJ1-1; D gene: NA; CDR3 DNA: TGTGCCAGCAGTTTGGTAAGGAACACTGAAGCTTTCTTT; CDR3 protein: CASSLVRNTEAFF
V gene: TRBV9; clone size: NA; J gene: TRBJ2-7; D gene: TRBD1; CDR3 DNA: TGTGCCAGCAGCGTAGTGGACAGGCGTCTCACCTACGAGCAGTACTTC; CDR3 protein: CASSVVDRRLTYEQYF
V gene: TRBV29-1; clone size: NA; J gene: TRBJ2-7; D gene: TRBD1; CDR3 DNA: TGCAGCGTTGTTGAGGGGAGAGGGGGCAACGAGCAGTACTTC; CDR3 protein: CSVVEGRGGNEQYF
V gene: TRBV5-5; clone size: NA; J gene: TRBJ1-1; D gene: NA; CDR3 DNA: TGTGCCAGCAGCTTGGAAGGTTCTGAAGCTTTCTTT; CDR3 protein: CASSLEGSEAFF
V gene: TRBV6-1; clone size: few; J gene: TRBJ1-1; D gene: TRBD1; CDR3 DNA: TGTGCCAGCAGGGGACAGGGGTACACTGAAGCTTTCTTT; CDR3 protein: CASRGQGYTEAFF
V gene: TRBV30; clone size: NA; J gene: TRBJ1-1; D gene: TRBD1; CDR3 DNA: TGTGCCTGGAGTGTAGGGGTTTTGACAGGGGAGGCTTTCTTT; CDR3 protein: CAWSVGVLTGEAFF
V gene: TRBV30; clone size: NA; J gene: TRBJ2-3; D gene: NA; CDR3 DNA: TGTGCCTGGAGTGTAGAGGGGTACTCACCGTTAGGAGATACGCAGTATTTT; CDR3 protein: CAWSVEGYSPLGDTQYF
V gene: TRBV30; clone size: NA; J gene: TRBJ2-7; D gene: TRBD1; CDR3 DNA: TGTGCCTGGAGCGTGGGACAGGGAAGGTCCTACGAGCAGTACTTC; CDR3 protein: CAWSVGQGRSYEQYF